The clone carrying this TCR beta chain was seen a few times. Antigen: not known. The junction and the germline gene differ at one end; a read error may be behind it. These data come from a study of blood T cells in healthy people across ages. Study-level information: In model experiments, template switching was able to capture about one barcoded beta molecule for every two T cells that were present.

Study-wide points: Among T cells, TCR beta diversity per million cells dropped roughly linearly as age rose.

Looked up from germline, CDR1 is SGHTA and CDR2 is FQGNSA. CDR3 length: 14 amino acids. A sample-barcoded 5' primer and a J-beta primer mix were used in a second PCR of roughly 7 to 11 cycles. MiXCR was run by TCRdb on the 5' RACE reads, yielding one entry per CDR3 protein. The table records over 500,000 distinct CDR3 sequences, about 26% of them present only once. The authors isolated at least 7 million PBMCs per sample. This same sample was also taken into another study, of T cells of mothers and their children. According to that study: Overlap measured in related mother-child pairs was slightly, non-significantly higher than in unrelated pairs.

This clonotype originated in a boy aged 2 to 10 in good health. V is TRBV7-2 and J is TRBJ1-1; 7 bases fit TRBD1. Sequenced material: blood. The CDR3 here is CAGSPQGRGTEAFF. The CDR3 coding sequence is TGTGCCGGCAGCCCCCAGGGCAGGGGGACTGAAGCTTTCTTT.